One sample yielded the 27 T cell receptor beta chains listed below, sequenced in a study of CD8 T cell repertoires and HIV-1 epitope variants. The protocol was immunoSEQ multiplex PCR, while the TCRdb copy is restricted to in-frame clones and leaves out a portion. Here the sample spans about 95,000 clones, approximately 70% being singletons. Sequenced: uncultured baseline CD8+ T cells from peripheral blood mononuclear cells (PBMCs). These receptors came from a male donor with HIV.

The rearrangement uses TRBV27 and TRBJ2-1; tentative D call: TRBD2 (7 bases). V was trimmed by 8 bases and J by 9 bases, leaving 17 bases between them. CDR1 and CDR2 from the germline V gene are MNHEY and SMNVEV (reference sequence). CDR3 length equals 13 residues. This CDR3 is CASCNRGGVEQFF. The CDR3 coding sequence is TGTGCCAGCTGTAATAGGGGGGGCGTTGAGCAGTTCTTC.

V gene TRBV9 combines with J gene TRBJ2-3; 8 bases match TRBD2. Germline CDR1 reads SGDLS; CDR2 reads YYNGEE. Trimming took 4 bases from V and 4 from J; bases not matched to a gene: 14. The CDR3 is 17 residues long. The CDR3 here is CASSTRGRPVIADTQYF. For the CDR3, the DNA is TGTGCCAGCAGCACACGCGGGAGGCCCGTGATTGCAGATACGCAGTATTTT.

V and J are TRBV5-4 and TRBJ2-6; D gene ambiguous. The CDR3 has 17 amino acids. Germline CDR1 reads SGHNT; CDR2 reads YYREEE (reference sequence). The V end was cut by 3 bases, the J end by 0 bases, with 13 bases between. The CDR3, as DNA: TGTGCCAGCAGCTCGAAAGTCGGATACTCTGGGGCCAACGTCCTGACTTTC. Translated: CASSSKVGYSGANVLTF.

This clone was recorded only once. The chain uses TRBV6-6 and TRBJ1-1, with D possibly being TRBD1 (6 bases). The germline V gene encodes CDR1 MNHNY and CDR2 SVGAGI (reference sequence). The CDR3 totals 11 residues. Deletions cut 8 bases from V and 5 bases from J, with 9 bases between. The CDR3 loop is CASRTATEAFF. The CDR3 DNA is TGTGCCAGCCGGACAGCAACTGAAGCTTTCTTT.

The chain employs TRBV6-1 and TRBJ2-1, with TRBD2 matching over 8 bases. The V and J ends lost 0 bases and 12 bases, in that order; junction bases with no gene match: 7. The length of the CDR3 is 14 residues. Germline V gene data show CDR1 as MNHNS and CDR2 as SASEGT. In nucleotides, the CDR3 is TGTGCCAGCAGTGAAGCGATTCGGGGGACTAGGCAGTTCTTC. Its protein is CASSEAIRGTRQFF.

In its sample, this clone was seen once. The CDR3 DNA sequence: TGTGCCAGCAGTGAATGGGGGCAGGATACCGGGGAGCTGTTTTTT. Translated: CASSEWGQDTGELFF. The chain employs TRBV2 and TRBJ2-2; D is possibly TRBD1 (6 bases). The V gene lost 2 bases and the J gene lost 5 bases, with 12 bases spanning the gap. CDR3 length equals 15 residues. The V gene's germline CDR1 is SNHLY and CDR2 FYNNEI.

As for this clone: Germline is not matched at one junction end, which may reflect a read error. This sequence joins TRBV6-5 and TRBJ2-1, with D maybe TRBD1 (5 bases). The germline gives CDR1 MNHEY, CDR2 SVGAGI. The CDR3 extends over 14 amino acids. The CDR3 nucleotides read TGTGCCAGCAGTTATCTCCCAGGGAATAATGGGCAGTTCTTC. Its protein product is CASSYLPGNNGQFF.

V and J are TRBV27 and TRBJ2-1; D might be TRBD1 (5 bases). V lost 10 bases, J lost 5 bases, and 18 bases lay in between. In germline, CDR1 is MNHEY, CDR2 SMNVEV (reference sequence). The CDR3 loop spans 14 amino acids. CDR3 sequence: CATRARISHNEQFF. The CDR3 bases are TGTGCCACCAGGGCCAGGATTTCCCACAATGAGCAGTTCTTC.

The chain recombines TRBV6-5 with TRBJ1-1; no clear D. Germline CDR1 reads MNHEY; CDR2 reads SVGAGI. The CDR3 sequence is 13 residues long. The V end lost 6 bases, the J end lost 4 bases, and 12 bases lay between the germline ends. The CDR3 loop reads CASSLTGGTEAFF. The CDR3 bases are TGTGCCAGCAGCTTGACCGGAGGCACTGAAGCTTTCTTT.

The chain couples TRBV7-9 to TRBJ2-5, with unresolved D. Germline CDR1 SEHNR, CDR2 FQNEAQ (reference sequence). V lost 5 bases to trimming and J lost 5 bases, with 9 bases between them. The CDR3 is made up of 12 amino acids. The CDR3 protein is CASSRTSETQYF. CDR3 nucleotide sequence: TGTGCCAGCAGCCGAACGAGCGAGACCCAGTACTTC.

This chain connects TRBV7-9 to TRBJ1-1; 8 bases match TRBD1. The CDR3 consists of 13 residues. The germline gives CDR1 SEHNR, CDR2 FQNEAQ (reference sequence). Unmatched junction bases numbered 1, after V lost 2 bases and J lost 5 bases. The CDR3: CASSLQGATEAFF. DNA for the CDR3: TGTGCCAGCAGCTTACAGGGGGCAACTGAAGCTTTCTTT.

This clone was seen a handful of times. This rearrangement joins TRBV6-1 to TRBJ2-7, with a tentative D call TRBD2 (6 bases). V lost 7 bases and J 8 bases, leaving 24 bases between the germline ends. Germline CDR1 MNHNS, CDR2 SASEGT. The CDR3 is 15 amino acids. The CDR3 coding sequence is TGTGCCAGCACCGCCCTCGGGGACTCCTTTCGTCAGCAGTACTTC. Its translation is CASTALGDSFRQQYF.

V is TRBV5-8 and J is TRBJ1-2, with D unclear. Between the trimmed V and J ends, which lost 5 bases and 5 bases, there was a span of 19 bases. The CDR3 totals 15 residues. The V gene's germline CDR1 is SGHTS and CDR2 YDEGEE. The CDR3 bases are TGTGCCAGCAGTCAAGAGGGCTCCCTGGGATATGGCTACACCTTC. Translated: CASSQEGSLGYGYTF.

For this clone: A junction end diverges from the germline sequence, so it may reflect a read error. V and J are TRBV18 and TRBJ2-1; D is possibly TRBD1 (5 bases). The CDR3 is made up of 15 amino acids. Germline V gives CDR1 KGHSH, CDR2 LQKENI. The CDR3 DNA reads as TGTGCCAGCTCACCAAACACAGGCTCCCACAATGAGCAGTTCTTC. It codes for CASSPNTGSHNEQFF.

The chain joins TRBV27 to TRBJ2-4; no firm D call. CDR1 is MNHEY and CDR2 is SMNVEV in the germline V gene (reference sequence). With 8 bases removed from V and 3 bases from J, the gap between germline ends came to 11 bases. This CDR3 has 13 amino acids. CDR3 DNA: TGTGCCAGCGGGGAAGTGGACAAAAACATTCAGTACTTC. The encoded protein is CASGEVDKNIQYF.

The V call is TRBV11-3, the J call TRBJ1-1; the D is unclear. The V gene's germline CDR1 is SGHNT and CDR2 YENEEA. The CDR3 is 13 residues long. Trimming took off 4 bases at V and 3 bases at J, with 9 bases between the two ends. The CDR3 coding sequence is TGTGCCAGCAGCTCGCCCTTCCACACTGAAGCTTTCTTT. This gives the protein CASSSPFHTEAFF.

The V and J genes are TRBV28 and TRBJ2-7, with 10 bases fitting TRBD2. The V gene end was trimmed by 4 bases and the J gene end by 5 bases; junction bases not matched to a gene: 5. Germline V gene sequence: CDR1 MDHEN, CDR2 SYDVKM. This CDR3 spans 14 amino acids. CDR3 in amino acids: CASSSSGSGNEQYF. DNA for the CDR3: TGTGCCAGCAGTTCTAGCGGGAGTGGGAACGAGCAGTACTTC.

V usage is TRBV5-1 and J usage is TRBJ2-5, with 7 bases lining up with TRBD2. The CDR3 spans 16 residues. J gave up 0 bases and V 0 bases, and 5 bases lay outside the gene matches. CDR1 is SGHRS and CDR2 is YFSETQ in the germline V gene. The CDR3 bases are TGCGCCAGCAGCTTGGCCGGAGCGGGGAACCAAGAGACCCAGTACTTC. It encodes CASSLAGAGNQETQYF.

There are a few counts of this clone. This chain links TRBV9 with TRBJ1-3, with a possible D match to TRBD1 (5 bases). V was trimmed by 5 bases and J by 3 bases, leaving 18 bases between them. In germline, CDR1 is SGDLS, CDR2 YYNGEE. The CDR3 is made up of 16 amino acids. The CDR3, as DNA: TGTGCCAGCAGTGCCAAAGGAGGGGAAGTTGGAAACACCATATATTTT. It translates to CASSAKGGEVGNTIYF.

CDR3 region: CASSKRTGDYEQYF. In DNA form, the CDR3 reads TGTGCCAGCAGCAAAAGGACAGGGGATTACGAGCAGTACTTC. The chain uses TRBV7-8 and TRBJ2-7, with TRBD1 matching 9 bases. Trimming cost V 5 bases and J 4 bases; bases outside gene matches: 6. The germline gives CDR1 SGHVS, CDR2 FQNEAQ. There are 14 residues in the CDR3.

The chain couples TRBV27 to TRBJ1-1; 9 nucleotides line up with TRBD1. Trimming removed 5 bases from V and 6 bases from J; junction bases left unmatched: 10. The CDR3 length is 15 residues. Germline CDR1 MNHEY, CDR2 SMNVEV (reference sequence). CDR3 sequence (DNA): TGTGCCAGCAGTCCCCTGGGGACAGGGATTGCTGAAGCTTTCTTT. This gives the protein CASSPLGTGIAEAFF.

The CDR3 DNA follows: TGTGCCAGCTCGGGTCAAGACAGTAACAATCAGCCCCAGCATTTT. Residues: CASSGQDSNNQPQHF. The chain combines TRBV6-1 with TRBJ1-5, with a weak D call TRBD1 (5 bases). The V and J ends lost 8 bases and 3 bases respectively, with 17 bases between them. This CDR3 region has 15 residues. Germline V lookup: CDR1 MNHNS, CDR2 SASEGT.

This clone has a handful of counts. The chain has TRBV4-1 and TRBJ1-1, with D possibly matching TRBD1 (5 bases). Trimming took 5 bases from V and 3 from J, leaving 10 bases between them. The CDR3 sequence is 13 residues long. Germline V gene sequence: CDR1 MGHRA, CDR2 YSYEKL. The CDR3 DNA follows: TGCGCCAGCAGCTACTCAGGGTACACTGAAGCTTTCTTT. This gives the protein CASSYSGYTEAFF.

J is TRBJ1-1 and V is TRBV7-8, with 9 bases identical to TRBD1. The trim removed 1 base at V and 0 bases at J, leaving 9 bases unmatched. CDR1 and CDR2 from the germline V gene are SGHVS and FQNEAQ. The CDR3 consists of 18 residues. CDR3 protein: CASSLGGRDRVMNTEAFF. The CDR3 region has the DNA TGTGCCAGCAGCTTAGGAGGCCGGGACAGGGTGATGAACACTGAAGCTTTCTTT.

Notes on this clone: Its ends do not fully match the called genes, so a read error is possible. The rearrangement links TRBV5-5 to TRBJ2-7; D gene uncertain. This CDR3 contains 14 residues. CDR1 is SGHKS and CDR2 is YYEKEE in the germline V gene (reference sequence). In DNA, the CDR3 is TGTGCCAGCAGCTGGGGTCGCCTCTCCGACGAGCAGTACTTC. It encodes CASSWGRLSDEQYF.

V gene TRBV7-9 combines with J gene TRBJ2-1, with D possibly TRBD2 on 5 matching bases. Germline V lookup: CDR1 SEHNR, CDR2 FQNEAQ (reference sequence). V was shortened by 1 base and J by 9 bases, with 16 bases between the two germline ends. CDR3 size: 15 residues. Written as DNA, the CDR3 is TGTGCCAGCAGCTTAGTCGTTACCCCGGACTCTGAGCAGTTCTTC. Its translation: CASSLVVTPDSEQFF.

This rearrangement joins TRBV5-1 to TRBJ2-7; 7 bases map to TRBD1. The V gene's germline CDR1 is SGHRS and CDR2 YFSETQ. Losses at the gene ends were 7 bases for V and 3 bases for J; bases not matched to a gene: 10. This CDR3 is built from 14 residues. The CDR3 sequence: CASGSQGIGYEQYF. The DNA for the CDR3 is TGCGCCAGCGGTTCACAGGGGATCGGCTACGAGCAGTACTTC. Full variable domain (remainder filled in from reference TRBV5-1 and TRBJ2-7): KAGVTQTPRYLIKTRGQQVTLSCSPISGHRSVSWYQQTPGQGLQFLFEYFSETQRNKGNFPGRFSGRQFSNSRSEMNVSTLELGDSALYLCASGSQGIGYEQYFGPGTRLTVT.